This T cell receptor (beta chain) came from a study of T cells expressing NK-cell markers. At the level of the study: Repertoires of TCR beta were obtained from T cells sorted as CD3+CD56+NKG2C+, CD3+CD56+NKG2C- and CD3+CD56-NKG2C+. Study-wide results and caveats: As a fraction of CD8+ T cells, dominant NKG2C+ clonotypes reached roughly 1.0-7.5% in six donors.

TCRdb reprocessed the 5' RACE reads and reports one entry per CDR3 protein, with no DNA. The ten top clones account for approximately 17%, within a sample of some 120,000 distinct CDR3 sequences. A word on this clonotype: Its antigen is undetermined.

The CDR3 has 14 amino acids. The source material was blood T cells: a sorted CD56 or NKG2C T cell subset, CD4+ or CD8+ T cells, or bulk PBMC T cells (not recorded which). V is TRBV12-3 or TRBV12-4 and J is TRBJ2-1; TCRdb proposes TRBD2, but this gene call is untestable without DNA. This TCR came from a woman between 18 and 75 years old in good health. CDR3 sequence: CASRPSGGSNEQFF.